Following are 17 T cell receptor beta chains from one sample sequenced in a study of beta chain features in type 1 diabetes. The entirety of the isolated RNA underwent reverse transcription, so expressed TCRB transcripts were sequenced. Generated by immunoSEQ multiplex PCR, the TCRdb table keeps only in-frame clones and is missing some. Of some 230,000 clones detected, 9.6% appear once; the ten largest clones hold under 0.035%. The sequencing sample was made of naive CD4+ T cells from blood. These receptors came from a woman between 18 and 30 years old in good health.

This clone occurred a few times. This chain connects TRBV7-9 to TRBJ1-2, with 8 bases identical to TRBD1. Germline assignment: CDR1 SEHNR and CDR2 FQNEAQ (reference sequence). The V gene end was trimmed by 7 bases and the J gene end by 6 bases; junction bases not matched to a gene: 10. This CDR3 contains 14 residues. The CDR3 DNA sequence: TGTGCCAGCACCAAAACGGCAGGGGGCCATGGCTACACCTTC. This translates into CASTKTAGGHGYTF.

The chain joins TRBV7-3 to TRBJ2-3; maybe TRBD2 (6 bases). This CDR3 comprises 14 residues. The ends were cut back, 3 bases at V and 0 bases at J, with 7 bases in the middle. Germline-derived CDR1 and CDR2 are SGHTA and FQGTGA. CDR3 nucleotide sequence: TGTGCCAGCAGCTTCGGGGGAAGCACAGATACGCAGTATTTT. Translating it yields CASSFGGSTDTQYF.

The V call is TRBV14, the J call TRBJ2-7; 8 bases are a match to TRBD1. Trimming took 4 bases from V and 5 from J; bases not matched to a gene: 10. The germline V gene has CDR1 SGHDN and CDR2 FVKESK. CDR3 size: 15 residues. CDR3: CASSRRQGSVHEQYF. The CDR3 DNA sequence: TGTGCCAGCAGCCGAAGACAGGGGTCGGTCCACGAGCAGTACTTC.

This clone was seen a handful of times. This same CDR3 is encoded by further DNA sequences in the sample. The chain links TRBV30 to TRBJ1-5; D is ambiguous. The germline V gene encodes CDR1 GTSNPN and CDR2 SVGIG (reference sequence). V was shortened by 1 base and J by 4 bases, with 8 bases between the two germline ends. The CDR3 sequence is 13 residues long. In DNA, the CDR3 is TGTGCCTGGAGTGCCGGAGATAATCAGCCCCAGCATTTT. Amino acid sequence: CAWSAGDNQPQHF.

The gene calls are TRBV27 and TRBJ1-2, with a possible D match to TRBD1 (6 bases). V shed 6 bases and J shed 6 bases, with 29 bases lying between them. The CDR3 is 18 amino acids. In germline, CDR1 is MNHEY, CDR2 SMNVEV (reference sequence). The DNA of the CDR3 is TGTGCCAGCAGGGGACGAGGGGGGGGCTCCTATCTATCCGATGGCTACACCTTC. It encodes CASRGRGGGSYLSDGYTF.

This clone was detected only a few times. The chain uses TRBV6-1 and TRBJ2-3; D is uncertain. The CDR3 is made up of 12 amino acids. Between the trimmed V and J ends, which lost 3 bases and 8 bases, there was a span of 9 bases. Per germline, CDR1 MNHNS and CDR2 SASEGT. CDR3 DNA sequence: TGTGCCAGCAGTGAGGGCTTGGGTACGCAGTATTTT. Its translation is CASSEGLGTQYF.

This clone was counted a few times. The CDR3: CAWSREGGNQPQHF. The CDR3 DNA is TGTGCCTGGAGTAGAGAGGGTGGCAATCAGCCCCAGCATTTT. This chain joins TRBV30 and TRBJ1-5, with D unresolved. Trimming removed 2 bases at V and 2 bases at J, with 10 bases between. The CDR3 is 14 residues long. From germline, CDR1 is GTSNPN and CDR2 SVGIG (reference sequence).

This clone was seen many times. The chain couples TRBV29-1 to TRBJ2-7; no firm D call. The CDR3 is 11 residues long. The germline V and J ends were trimmed by 6 bases and 4 bases, with 10 bases remaining between them. CDR1 is SQVTM, CDR2 ANQGSEA, per germline. CDR3: CSVYRGYEQYF. The CDR3 DNA follows: TGCAGCGTATATCGCGGATACGAGCAGTACTTC.

This clone was counted a few times. J is TRBJ2-7 and V is TRBV2; 8 nucleotides align to TRBD1. Per germline, CDR1 SNHLY and CDR2 FYNNEI. V lost 6 bases, J lost 2 bases, and 6 bases stayed unmatched. This CDR3 has 14 amino acids. CDR3 in DNA: TGTGCCAGCAGAGAACAGGGGGTAACCTACGAGCAGTACTTC. It yields the protein CASREQGVTYEQYF.

The V gene is TRBV7-2, the J gene TRBJ2-3, with D possibly being TRBD1 (5 bases). V was trimmed by 7 bases and J by 0 bases, leaving 14 bases between them. There are 15 residues in the CDR3. The germline V gene encodes CDR1 SGHTA and CDR2 FQGNSA. CDR3 sequence reads: CASMPVTVSTDTQYF. CDR3 DNA: TGTGCCAGCATGCCCGTGACAGTTAGCACAGATACGCAGTATTTT. Filled out from reference TRBV7-2 and TRBJ2-3, the complete variable domain reads GAGVSQSPSNKVTEKGKDVELRCDPISGHTALYWYRQSLGQGLEFLIYFQGNSAPDKSGLPSDRFSAERTGGSVSTLTIQRTQQEDSAVYLCASMPVTVSTDTQYFGPGTRLTVL.

V gene TRBV6-5 combines with J gene TRBJ2-7, with TRBD2 matching over 10 bases. This CDR3 is 13 amino acids long. Germline assignment: CDR1 MNHEY and CDR2 SVGAGI. The trim removed 6 bases at V and 3 bases at J, leaving 2 bases unmatched. As DNA, the CDR3 is TGTGCCAGCAGAGGACTAGCGGTCTACGAGCAGTACTTC. This codes for CASRGLAVYEQYF.

The rearrangement links TRBV19 to TRBJ2-2; TRBD2 matches 10 bases. V shed 5 bases, J shed 5 bases, and the junction held 5 bases outside the gene matches. CDR1 LNHDA and CDR2 SQIVND come from the germline V gene (reference sequence). The CDR3 totals 15 residues. This CDR3 reads CASSLTSGMTGELFF. The DNA for the CDR3 is TGTGCCAGTAGTCTTACTAGCGGGATGACCGGGGAGCTGTTTTTT.

This clone came up a few times. The gene calls are TRBV5-1 and TRBJ2-1, with D possibly matching TRBD1 (6 bases). The germline V gene has CDR1 SGHRS and CDR2 YFSETQ. The CDR3 loop spans 15 amino acids. Trimming removed 4 bases at V and 8 bases at J, with 19 bases between. CDR3 region: CASSRSIQGIDEQFF. In DNA, the CDR3 is TGCGCCAGCAGCCGCTCTATACAGGGCATTGATGAGCAGTTCTTC.

This clone was found a few times. The CDR3, as DNA: TGCGCCAGCAGCCCCGGACAGGGCCCGAGGGAGACCCAGTACTTC. It yields the protein CASSPGQGPRETQYF. The rearrangement joins TRBV5-1 to TRBJ2-5; 8 bases agree with TRBD1. Germline V gives CDR1 SGHRS, CDR2 YFSETQ. This CDR3 is built from 15 residues. Trimming removed 4 bases from V and 5 bases from J; junction bases left unmatched: 10.

The chain carries TRBV5-1 and TRBJ2-7; 11 nucleotides line up with TRBD1. The CDR3 consists of 15 residues. In germline, CDR1 is SGHRS, CDR2 YFSETQ. The junction had 2 bases not matched to a gene; V was cut back by 3 bases and J by 0 bases. The CDR3 bases are TGCGCCAGCAGCTCGGGACAGGGGGTCTCCTACGAGCAGTACTTC. Translated, it gives CASSSGQGVSYEQYF.

This chain links TRBV10-1 with TRBJ2-7, with 12 bases aligning to TRBD2. V lost 3 bases to trimming and J lost 13 bases; unmatched junction nucleotides: 10. CDR1 is WNHNN, CDR2 SYGVQD, per germline (reference sequence). The CDR3 runs 14 residues. The CDR3 DNA reads TGCGCCAGCAGTGAACTAGCGGGGGGTCTCGTTTATTACTTC. This codes for CASSELAGGLVYYF.

This clone has just a few counts. The gene calls are TRBV9 and TRBJ2-7; a possible D gene is TRBD2 (5 bases). V lost 1 base and J 6 bases, leaving 14 bases between the germline ends. The CDR3 has 14 amino acids. Per germline, CDR1 SGDLS and CDR2 YYNGEE. The CDR3 DNA is TGTGCCAGCAGCGTACTACCCCAACGGGGCGAGCAGTACTTC. It yields the protein CASSVLPQRGEQYF. The full variable domain, rest sourced from reference TRBV9 and TRBJ2-7, is DSGVTQTPKHLITATGQRVTLRCSPRSGDLSVYWYQQSLDQGLQFLIQYYNGEERAKGNILERFSAQQFPDLHSELNLSSLELGDSALYFCASSVLPQRGEQYFGPGTRLTVT.